This TCR beta chain was identified in a study of shared clonotypes between healthy human individuals. Profiled with immunoSEQ multiplex PCR; TCRdb holds only in-frame clones, not every one. This table holds around 2,100,000 clones, less than 95% found once. The V gene's germline CDR1 is SGHVS and CDR2 FNYEAQ. The CDR3 loop spans 15 amino acids. Trimming stripped 5 bases from V and 2 bases from J, with 12 bases between. Positively selected for CCR7, the CD45RO-negative cells used as naive CD8 cells excluded terminally differentiated effector memory CD45RA+ cells. About this clone: Its specificity is unknown.

General study results and limits: Non-shared clonotypes were found to have lower generation probabilities than the clonotypes that were shared by all four of the sorted-subset donors.

The sequence was obtained from a man in his late teens or twenties in good health. Sequenced sample: naive CD8+ T cells sorted from blood. The gene calls are TRBV7-6 and TRBJ2-2, with a tentative D call TRBD1 (6 bases). The chain's CDR3 is CASSRQELNTGELFF. In DNA form, the CDR3 reads TGTGCCAGCAGCCGACAGGAGTTAAACACCGGGGAGCTGTTTTTT.